The entry that follows covers one TCR beta chain sequence. The data belong to a study of OX40 agonist ivuxolimab in advanced cancers. Germline V gene lookup returns CDR1 SEHNR and CDR2 FQNEAQ (reference sequence). With V trimmed by 2 bases and J by 4 bases, 3 bases remained unmatched. This CDR3 contains 14 residues. Repertoires were generated with immunoSEQ multiplex PCR, while TCRdb's copy carries only in-frame clones and drops some. Here the sample spans approximately 24,000 clones, roughly 73% being singletons. This clonotype was obtained from an adult with an advanced solid tumor such as melanoma, head and neck, liver or kidney cancer. The sample consisted of CD4+ or CD8+ T cells sorted from blood, taken in a trial of the OX40 agonist ivuxolimab. The chain uses TRBV7-9 and TRBJ1-1, with 8 bases aligning to TRBD1. CDR3 residues: CASSLQGAGTEAFF. The DNA of the CDR3 is TGTGCCAGCAGCTTACAGGGGGCAGGCACTGAAGCTTTCTTT.